This T cell receptor beta chain was captured in a study of T cell responses to AZD1222 COVID-19 vaccine. This CDR3 is built from 13 residues. V was clipped by 6 bases and J by 1 base, with 10 bases between them. Germline V CDR1 and CDR2: MNHGY, SAAAGT. Using immunoSEQ multiplex PCR, the repertoire was profiled, and TCRdb retains in-frame clones only, with some absent. The sample lists 100,000 to 120,000 clones, around nine tenths occurring once. The input for sequencing was peripheral blood, taken 28 days after the second AZD1222 dose. The sequence was collected from an adult who received the AZD1222 COVID-19 vaccine. The V gene is TRBV6-8, the J gene TRBJ2-7; D possibly corresponds to TRBD1 (5 bases). The CDR3 DNA reads as TGTGCCAGCAGCCTCCAGGGTTCCTACGAGCAGTACTTC. This gives the protein CASSLQGSYEQYF.